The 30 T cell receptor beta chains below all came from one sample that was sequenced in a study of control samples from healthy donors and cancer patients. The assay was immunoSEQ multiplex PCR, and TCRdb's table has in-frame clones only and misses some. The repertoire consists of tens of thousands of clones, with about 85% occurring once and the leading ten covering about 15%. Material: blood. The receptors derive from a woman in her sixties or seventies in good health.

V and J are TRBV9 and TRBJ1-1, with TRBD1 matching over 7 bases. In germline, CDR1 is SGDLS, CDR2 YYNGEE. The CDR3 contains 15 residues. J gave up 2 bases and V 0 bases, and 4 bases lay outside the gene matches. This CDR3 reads CASSVVAGGNTEAFF. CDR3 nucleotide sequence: TGTGCCAGCAGCGTAGTAGCAGGGGGAAACACTGAAGCTTTCTTT.

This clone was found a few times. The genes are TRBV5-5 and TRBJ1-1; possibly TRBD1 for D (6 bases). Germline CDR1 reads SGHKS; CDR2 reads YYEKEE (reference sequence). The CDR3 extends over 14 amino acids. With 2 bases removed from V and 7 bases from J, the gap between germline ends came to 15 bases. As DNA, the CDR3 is TGTGCCAGCAGCTTCTGGGGGCTGCGGGGTGAAGCTTTCTTT. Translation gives CASSFWGLRGEAFF.

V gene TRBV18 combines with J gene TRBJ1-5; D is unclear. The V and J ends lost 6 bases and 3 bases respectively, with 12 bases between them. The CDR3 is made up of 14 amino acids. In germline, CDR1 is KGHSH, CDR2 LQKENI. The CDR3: CASSLWGINQPQHF. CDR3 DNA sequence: TGTGCCAGCTCCCTTTGGGGAATCAATCAGCCCCAGCATTTT.

The DNA of the CDR3 is TGTGCCAGCAGCTTGGGAGCTGACCAGCCCCAGCATTTT. Its translation is CASSLGADQPQHF. This chain connects TRBV5-6 to TRBJ1-5; D uncertain. Trimming cost V 0 bases and J 7 bases, with 8 bases left between them. CDR1 is SGHDT and CDR2 is YYEEEE in the germline V gene. CDR3 length: 13 amino acids. Using reference TRBV5-6 and TRBJ1-5 for the parts outside the CDR3, the full variable domain is DAGVTQSPTHLIKTRGQQVTLRCSPKSGHDTVSWYQQALGQGPQFIFQYYEEEERQRGNFPDRFSGHQFPNYSSELNVNALLLGDSALYLCASSLGADQPQHFGDGTRLSIL.

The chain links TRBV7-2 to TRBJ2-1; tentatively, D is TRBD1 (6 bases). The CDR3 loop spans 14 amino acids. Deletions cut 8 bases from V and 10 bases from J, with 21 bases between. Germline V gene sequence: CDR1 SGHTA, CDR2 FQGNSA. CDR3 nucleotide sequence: TGTGCCAGCCGCCCGACTCAGGGGTTGGGCGAGCAGTTCTTC. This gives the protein CASRPTQGLGEQFF.

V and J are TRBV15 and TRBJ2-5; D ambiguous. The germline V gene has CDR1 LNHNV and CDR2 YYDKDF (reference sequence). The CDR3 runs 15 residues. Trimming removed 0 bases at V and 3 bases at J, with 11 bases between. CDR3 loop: CATSRDPGSEETQYF. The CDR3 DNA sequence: TGTGCCACCAGCAGAGATCCTGGCAGCGAAGAGACCCAGTACTTC. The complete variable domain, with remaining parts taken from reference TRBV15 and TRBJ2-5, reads DAMVIQNPRYQVTQFGKPVTLSCSQTLNHNVMYWYQQKSSQAPKLLFHYYDKDFNNEADTPDNFQSRRPNTSFCFLDIRSPGLGDTAMYLCATSRDPGSEETQYFGPGTRLLVL.

CDR3 DNA: TGTGCCGCTAAACAGGGGGCTATTTACGAGCAGTACTTC. It encodes CAAKQGAIYEQYF. The V call is TRBV6-5, the J call TRBJ2-7, with 9 bases aligning to TRBD1. The junction had 9 bases not matched to a gene; V was cut back by 11 bases and J by 4 bases. The CDR3 spans 13 residues. Per germline, CDR1 MNHEY and CDR2 SVGAGI.

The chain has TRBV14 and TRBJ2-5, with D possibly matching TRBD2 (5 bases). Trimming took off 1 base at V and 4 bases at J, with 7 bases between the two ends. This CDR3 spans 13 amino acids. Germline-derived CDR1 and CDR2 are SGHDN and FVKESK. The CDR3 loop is CASSQVLAETQYF. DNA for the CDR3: TGTGCCAGCAGCCAAGTCCTAGCAGAGACCCAGTACTTC.

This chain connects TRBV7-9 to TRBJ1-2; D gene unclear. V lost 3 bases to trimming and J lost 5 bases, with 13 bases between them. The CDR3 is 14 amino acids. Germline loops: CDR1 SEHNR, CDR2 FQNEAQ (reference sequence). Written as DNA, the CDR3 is TGTGCCAGCAGCTTGCCAGGAACGCTATATGGCTACACCTTC. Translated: CASSLPGTLYGYTF.

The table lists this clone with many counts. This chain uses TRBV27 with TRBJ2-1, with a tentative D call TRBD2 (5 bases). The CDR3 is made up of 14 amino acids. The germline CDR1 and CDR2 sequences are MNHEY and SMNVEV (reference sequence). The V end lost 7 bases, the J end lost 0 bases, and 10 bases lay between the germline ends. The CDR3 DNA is TGTGCCAGCAAGAGGGAACCCTCCTACAATGAGCAGTTCTTC. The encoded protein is CASKREPSYNEQFF.

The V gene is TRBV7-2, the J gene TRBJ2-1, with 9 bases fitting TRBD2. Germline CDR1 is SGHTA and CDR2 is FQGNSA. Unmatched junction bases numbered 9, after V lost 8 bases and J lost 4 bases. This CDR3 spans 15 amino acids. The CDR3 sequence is CASGGGTSKYNEQFF. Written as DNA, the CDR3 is TGTGCCAGCGGGGGGGGGACTAGCAAGTACAATGAGCAGTTCTTC.

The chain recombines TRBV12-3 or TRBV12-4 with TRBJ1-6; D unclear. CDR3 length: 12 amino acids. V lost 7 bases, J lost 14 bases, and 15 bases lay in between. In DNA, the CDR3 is TGTGCCAGCAATCTTTCGGGCGGCACCCTCCACTTT. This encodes CASNLSGGTLHF.

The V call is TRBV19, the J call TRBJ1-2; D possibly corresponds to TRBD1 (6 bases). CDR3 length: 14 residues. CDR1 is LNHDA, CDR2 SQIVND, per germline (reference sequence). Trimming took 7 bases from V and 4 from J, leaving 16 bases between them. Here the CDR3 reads CASKQQGRFYGYTF. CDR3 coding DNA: TGTGCCAGTAAACAACAGGGACGCTTCTATGGCTACACCTTC. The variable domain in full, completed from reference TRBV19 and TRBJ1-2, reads DGGITQSPKYLFRKEGQNVTLSCEQNLNHDAMYWYRQDPGQGLRLIYYSQIVNDFQKGDIAEGYSVSREKKESFPLTVTSAQKNPTAFYLCASKQQGRFYGYTFGSGTRLTVV.

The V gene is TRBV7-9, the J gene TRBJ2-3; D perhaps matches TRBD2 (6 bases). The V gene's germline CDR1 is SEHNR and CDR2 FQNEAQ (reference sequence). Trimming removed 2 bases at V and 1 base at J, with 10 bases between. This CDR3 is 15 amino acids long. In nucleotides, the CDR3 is TGTGCCAGCAGCTTACAGGCGGGACGCACAGATACGCAGTATTTT. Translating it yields CASSLQAGRTDTQYF. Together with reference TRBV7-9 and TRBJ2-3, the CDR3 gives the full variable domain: DTGVSQNPRHKITKRGQNVTFRCDPISEHNRLYWYRQTLGQGPEFLTYFQNEAQLEKSRLLSDRFSAERPKGSFSTLEIQRTEQGDSAMYLCASSLQAGRTDTQYFGPGTRLTVL.

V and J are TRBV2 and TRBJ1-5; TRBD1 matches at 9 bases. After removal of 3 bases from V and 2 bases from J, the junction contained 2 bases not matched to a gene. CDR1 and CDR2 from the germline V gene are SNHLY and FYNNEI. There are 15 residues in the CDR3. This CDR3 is CASSEDRGRNQPQHF. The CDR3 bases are TGTGCCAGCAGTGAGGACAGGGGTCGCAATCAGCCCCAGCATTTT.

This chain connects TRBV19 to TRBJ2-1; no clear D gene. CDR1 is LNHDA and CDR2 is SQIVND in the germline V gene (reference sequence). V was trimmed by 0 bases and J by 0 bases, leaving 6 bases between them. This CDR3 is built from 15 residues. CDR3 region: CASSIDLSSYNEQFF. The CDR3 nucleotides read TGTGCCAGTAGTATAGACTTGAGCTCCTACAATGAGCAGTTCTTC.

The CDR3 is CASSLGQGLNEQFF. CDR3 DNA: TGTGCCAGCAGCTTGGGACAGGGACTCAATGAGCAGTTCTTC. The chain is built from TRBV5-8 and TRBJ2-1; D possibly corresponds to TRBD1 (7 bases). Trimming shortened V by 0 bases and J by 6 bases, and 10 bases separated the two germline ends. Germline V gene sequence: CDR1 SGHTS, CDR2 YDEGEE. The CDR3 length is 14 residues.

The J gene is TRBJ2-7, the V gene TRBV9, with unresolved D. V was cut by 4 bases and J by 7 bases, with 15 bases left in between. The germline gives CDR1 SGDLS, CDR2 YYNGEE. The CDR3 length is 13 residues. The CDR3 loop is CASSIMDLGEQYF. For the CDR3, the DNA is TGTGCCAGCAGCATTATGGACCTGGGGGAGCAGTACTTC.

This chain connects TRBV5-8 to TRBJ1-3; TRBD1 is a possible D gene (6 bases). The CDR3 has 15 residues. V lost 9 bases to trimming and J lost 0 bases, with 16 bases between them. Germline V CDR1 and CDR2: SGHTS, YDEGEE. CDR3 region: CATGNRASSGNTIYF. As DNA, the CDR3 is TGTGCCACCGGGAACAGGGCTTCCTCTGGAAACACCATATATTTT.

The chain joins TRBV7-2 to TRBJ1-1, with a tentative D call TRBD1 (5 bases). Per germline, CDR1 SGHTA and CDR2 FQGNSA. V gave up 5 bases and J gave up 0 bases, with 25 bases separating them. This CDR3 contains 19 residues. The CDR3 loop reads CASSPRSVTGRIVNTEAFF. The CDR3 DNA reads TGTGCCAGCAGCCCAAGGTCGGTCACAGGAAGAATCGTGAACACTGAAGCTTTCTTT.

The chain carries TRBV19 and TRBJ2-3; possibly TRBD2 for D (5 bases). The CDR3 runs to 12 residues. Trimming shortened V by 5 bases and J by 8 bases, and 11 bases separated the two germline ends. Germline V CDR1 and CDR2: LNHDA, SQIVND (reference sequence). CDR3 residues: CASSAPRGTQYF. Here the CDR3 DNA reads TGTGCCAGTAGTGCCCCCCGGGGTACGCAGTATTTT.

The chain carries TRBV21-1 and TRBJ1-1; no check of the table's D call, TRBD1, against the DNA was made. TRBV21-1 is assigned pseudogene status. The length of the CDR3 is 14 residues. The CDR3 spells CASSPRQGGPEAFF. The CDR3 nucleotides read TGTGCCAGCAGCCCCCGACAGGGAGGCCCTGAAGCTTTCTTT.

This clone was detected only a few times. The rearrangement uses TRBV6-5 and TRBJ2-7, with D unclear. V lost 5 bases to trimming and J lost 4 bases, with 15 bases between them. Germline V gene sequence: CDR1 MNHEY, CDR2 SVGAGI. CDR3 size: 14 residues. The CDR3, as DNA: TGTGCCAGCAGTCCGGCCCCGAGCTTATACGAGCAGTACTTC. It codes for CASSPAPSLYEQYF.

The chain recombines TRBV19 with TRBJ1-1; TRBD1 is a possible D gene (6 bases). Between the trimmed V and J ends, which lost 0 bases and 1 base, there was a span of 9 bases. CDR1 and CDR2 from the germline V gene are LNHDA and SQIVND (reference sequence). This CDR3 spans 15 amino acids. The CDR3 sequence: CASSIDKGGNTEAFF. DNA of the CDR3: TGTGCCAGTAGTATAGATAAGGGGGGGAACACTGAAGCTTTCTTT.

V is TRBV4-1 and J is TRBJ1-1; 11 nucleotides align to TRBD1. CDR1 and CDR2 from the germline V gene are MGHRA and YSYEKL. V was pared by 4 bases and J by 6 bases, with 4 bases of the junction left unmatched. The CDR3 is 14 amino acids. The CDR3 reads CASSLRDRGSEAFF. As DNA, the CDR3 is TGCGCCAGCAGCCTCCGGGACAGGGGGTCTGAAGCTTTCTTT.

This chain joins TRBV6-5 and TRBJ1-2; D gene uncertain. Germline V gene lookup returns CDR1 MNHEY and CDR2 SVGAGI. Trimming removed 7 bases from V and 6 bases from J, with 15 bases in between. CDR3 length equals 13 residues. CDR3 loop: CASTNPEGHGYTF. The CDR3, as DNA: TGTGCCAGCACCAACCCAGAGGGTCATGGCTACACCTTC.

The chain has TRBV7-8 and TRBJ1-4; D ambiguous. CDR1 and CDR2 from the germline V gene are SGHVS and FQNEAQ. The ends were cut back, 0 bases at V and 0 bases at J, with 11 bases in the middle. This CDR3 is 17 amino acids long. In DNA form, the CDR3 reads TGTGCCAGCAGCTTAGCGCACGTCTCGGCAACTAATGAAAAACTGTTTTTT. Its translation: CASSLAHVSATNEKLFF. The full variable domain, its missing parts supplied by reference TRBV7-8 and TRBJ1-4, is GAGVSQSPRYKVAKRGQDVALRCDPISGHVSLFWYQQALGQGPEFLTYFQNEAQLDKSGLPSDRFFAERPEGSVSTLKIQRTQQEDSAVYLCASSLAHVSATNEKLFFGSGTQLSVL.

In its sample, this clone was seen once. The CDR3 loop is CASRGQNTEAFF. As DNA, the CDR3 is TGTGCCAGTAGAGGACAGAACACTGAAGCTTTCTTT. The chain combines TRBV19 with TRBJ1-1; tentative D call: TRBD1 (5 bases). From germline, CDR1 is LNHDA and CDR2 SQIVND (reference sequence). CDR3 length: 12 residues. Trimming cost V 6 bases and J 1 base, with 6 bases left between them.

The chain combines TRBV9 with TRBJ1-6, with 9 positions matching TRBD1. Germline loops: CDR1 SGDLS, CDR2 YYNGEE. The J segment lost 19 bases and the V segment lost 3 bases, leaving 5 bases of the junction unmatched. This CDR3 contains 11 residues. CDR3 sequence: CASSGDRVLHF. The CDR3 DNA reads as TGTGCCAGCAGCGGGGACAGGGTGTTGCACTTT. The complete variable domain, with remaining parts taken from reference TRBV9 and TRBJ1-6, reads DSGVTQTPKHLITATGQRVTLRCSPRSGDLSVYWYQQSLDQGLQFLIQYYNGEERAKGNILERFSAQQFPDLHSELNLSSLELGDSALYFCASSGDRVLHFGNGTRLTVT.

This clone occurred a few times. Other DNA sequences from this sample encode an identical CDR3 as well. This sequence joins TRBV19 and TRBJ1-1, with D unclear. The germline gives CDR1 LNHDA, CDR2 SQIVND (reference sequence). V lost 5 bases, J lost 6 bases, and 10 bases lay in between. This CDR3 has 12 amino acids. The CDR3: CASSLYLAEAFF. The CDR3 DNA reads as TGTGCCAGTAGTCTCTACCTGGCTGAAGCTTTCTTT.